A selection of T cell receptor beta chains follows, all from one sample in a study of yellow fever vaccine responses in identical twins. Each CDR3 protein gets one entry after TCRdb re-called the RT-PCR reads with MiXCR. This sample has 5,500 to 8,000 distinct CDR3 sequences; roughly 86% occur once, and the top ten carry less than 1.5%. The starting material was T cells from blood (PBMCs), unsorted or a sorted subset (not recorded which), obtained before or after yellow fever vaccination (not recorded which). All receptors come from a woman aged 18-29 years who received the yellow fever vaccine. Both conserved end residues are part of each CDR3. A D gene is named only where the DNA matches it firmly. Not all rows give a size; the values are once, few, many and, for expanded clones, a class.

v_gene	d_gene	j_gene	abundance	CDR3nt	CDR3aa
TRBV13	-	TRBJ2-3	-	TGTGCCAGCAGCCCAGGATTCTTAAGCACAGATACGCAGTATTTT	CASSPGFLSTDTQYF
TRBV18	-	TRBJ2-3	-	TGTGCCAGCTCCCAGAGCACAGATACGCAGTATTTT	CASSQSTDTQYF
TRBV7-9	TRBD2	TRBJ2-5	-	TGTGCCAGCAGCTTAGCGGGAGGGCCCGAGACCCAGTACTTC	CASSLAGGPETQYF
TRBV9	-	TRBJ2-7	-	TGTGCCAGCAGCCCACATCATCGCTCCTACGAGCAGTACTTC	CASSPHHRSYEQYF
TRBV15	-	TRBJ2-1	few	TGTGCCACCAGCAGAGATAAGCCTCCCACGGAGCAGTTCTTC	CATSRDKPPTEQFF
TRBV19	-	TRBJ1-1	once	TGTGCCAGTAGTATATCCGGGACAAAGAACACTGAAGCTTTCTTT	CASSISGTKNTEAFF
TRBV4-3	-	TRBJ2-4	few	TGCGCCAGCAGCCAAGGACTAGCCAAAAACATTCAGTACTTC	CASSQGLAKNIQYF
TRBV18	-	TRBJ2-7	-	TGTGCCAGCTCACCACTAGCGCTCTCCTACGAGCAGTACTTC	CASSPLALSYEQYF
TRBV5-5	-	TRBJ2-7	-	TGTGCCAGCAGCTTGGGGGTGAGTGGCCTAATCTACGAGCAGTACTTC	CASSLGVSGLIYEQYF
TRBV2	-	TRBJ1-1	-	TGTGCCAGCACTCCTAGGGTAGGGTTTGAAGCTTTCTTT	CASTPRVGFEAFF
TRBV12-3/TRBV12-4	TRBD2	TRBJ2-1	-	TGTGCCAGCAGTCTCTTCGAACTAGCGGGGCGGGGTGAGCAGTTCTTC	CASSLFELAGRGEQFF
TRBV5-5	-	TRBJ2-7	-	TGTGCCAGCAGCCCACCGGGTGATGGGGGCGAGCAGTACTTC	CASSPPGDGGEQYF
TRBV28	-	TRBJ2-2	-	TGTGCCAGCAGTTTGGGGGACGGATACACCGGGGAGCTGTTTTTT	CASSLGDGYTGELFF